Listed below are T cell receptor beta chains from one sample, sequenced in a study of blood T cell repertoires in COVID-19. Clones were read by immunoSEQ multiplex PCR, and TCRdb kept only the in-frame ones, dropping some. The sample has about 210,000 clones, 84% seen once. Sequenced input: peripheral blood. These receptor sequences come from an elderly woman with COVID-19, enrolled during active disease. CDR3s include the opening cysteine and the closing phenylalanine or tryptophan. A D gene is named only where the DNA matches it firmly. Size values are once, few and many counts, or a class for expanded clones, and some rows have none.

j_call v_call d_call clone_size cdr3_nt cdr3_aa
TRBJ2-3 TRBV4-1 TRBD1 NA TGCGCCAGCAGCCAAGCGGGGACAGGGGCCGCAGATACGCAGTATTTT CASSQAGTGAADTQYF
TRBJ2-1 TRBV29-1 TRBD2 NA TGCAGCGTTGATCGGCTAGCGGGAGGGAACAATGAGCAGTTCTTC CSVDRLAGGNNEQFF
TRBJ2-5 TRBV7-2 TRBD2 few TGTGCCAGCACCGAGCGGGAGGGAGAGACCCAGTACTTC CASTEREGETQYF
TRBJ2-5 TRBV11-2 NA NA TGTGCCAGCAGCTTAGATCCGACGCGGGAGACCCAGTACTTC CASSLDPTRETQYF
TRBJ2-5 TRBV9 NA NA TGTGCCAGCAGCGTAGTGTCAGGGCCAGGGGAGACCCAGTACTTC CASSVVSGPGETQYF
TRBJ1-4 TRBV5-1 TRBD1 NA TGCGCCAGCAGCTCCCGCCCGGGACAGGAAAAACTGTTTTTT CASSSRPGQEKLFF
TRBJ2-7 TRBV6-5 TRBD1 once TGTGCCAGCAGTTACGCAGGGACAGGGGGGTACGAGCAGTACTTC CASSYAGTGGYEQYF
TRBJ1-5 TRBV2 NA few TGTGCCAGCGGGGGGGACATTAGCAATCAGCCCCAGCATTTT CASGGDISNQPQHF
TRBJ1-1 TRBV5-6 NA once TGTGCCAGCAGCCTGGTAGGGGCTTCTATGAACACTGAAGCTTTCTTT CASSLVGASMNTEAFF
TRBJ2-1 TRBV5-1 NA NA TGCGCCAGCAGCTTGGGACAGTACAATGAGCAGTTCTTC CASSLGQYNEQFF
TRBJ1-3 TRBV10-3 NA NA TGTGCCATCCGCGGGGGGAACGGAAACACCATATATTTT CAIRGGNGNTIYF
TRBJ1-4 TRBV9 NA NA TGTGCCAGCAGCGTCACAGGGATAGGGGGTGAAAAACTGTTTTTT CASSVTGIGGEKLFF
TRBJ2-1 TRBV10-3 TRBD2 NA TGTGCCATCAAAGGGACTAGTAATGAGCAGTTCTTC CAIKGTSNEQFF
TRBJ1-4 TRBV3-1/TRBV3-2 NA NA TGTGCCAGCAGCCGCCGAGGGGAAAAACTGTTTTTT CASSRRGEKLFF
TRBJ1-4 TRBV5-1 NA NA TGCGCCAGCAGCACTCCAGCCTTCGGGGATGAAAAACTGTTTTTT CASSTPAFGDEKLFF
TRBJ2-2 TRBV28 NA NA TGTGCCAGCAGTTTCGTGCCAGGGTTTAACACCGGGGAGCTGTTTTTT CASSFVPGFNTGELFF
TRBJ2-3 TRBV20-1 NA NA TGCAGTGCCCGAACTCTAATCACCCATTTT CSARTLITHF
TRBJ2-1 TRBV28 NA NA TGTGCCAGCAGTCCTTACAATGAGCAGTTCTTC CASSPYNEQFF
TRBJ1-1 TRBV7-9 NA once TGTGCCAGCAGCGCACAGGGAATCACTGAAGCTTTCTTT CASSAQGITEAFF
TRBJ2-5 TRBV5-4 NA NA TGTGCCAGCAGACTCCACGGGTACCAAGAGACCCAGTACTTC CASRLHGYQETQYF
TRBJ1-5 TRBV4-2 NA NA TGTGCCAGCAGCCAAGGGGTTTCTGGGGGCCGACAGCCCCAGCATTTT CASSQGVSGGRQPQHF
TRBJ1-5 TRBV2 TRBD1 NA TGTGCCAGCAGTTGGGGCAGGGGGAATCAGCCCCAGCATTTT CASSWGRGNQPQHF
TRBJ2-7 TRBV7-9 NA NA TGTGCCAGCAGCTTAGGGTCGGGTGTCGTCTACGAGCAGTACTTC CASSLGSGVVYEQYF
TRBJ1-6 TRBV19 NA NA TGTGCCAGCAACACAGCAATTAATTCACCCCTCCACTTT CASNTAINSPLHF
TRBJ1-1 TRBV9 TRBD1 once TGTGCCAGCAGCCCTGGACAGGGGGATCGTACTGAAGCTTTCTTT CASSPGQGDRTEAFF
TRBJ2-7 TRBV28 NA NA TGTGCCAGCAGGCATTGGGACTCCCCCGAGCAGTACTTC CASRHWDSPEQYF
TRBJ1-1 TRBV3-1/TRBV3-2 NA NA TGTGCCAGCAGCCAATCAGGGGATGGAACTGAAGCTTTCTTT CASSQSGDGTEAFF
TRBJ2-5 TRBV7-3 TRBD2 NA TGTGCCAGCAGCTTAGGCGGGGGGGACGAGACCCAGTACTTC CASSLGGGDETQYF
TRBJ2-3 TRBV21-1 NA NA TGTGCCAGCAGCAAAGCGCCTACGGGTCTATCCCCAGATACGCAGTATTTT CASSKAPTGLSPDTQYF
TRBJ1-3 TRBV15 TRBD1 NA TGTGCCACCAGCTTCGGGACAGAAAGAAACACCATATATTTT CATSFGTERNTIYF
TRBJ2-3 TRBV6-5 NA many TGTGCCAGCAGTTCACGAAACAGGGCCACAGATACGCAGTATTTT CASSSRNRATDTQYF
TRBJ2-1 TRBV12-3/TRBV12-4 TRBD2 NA TGTGCCACTCAGCGGGGTGGGGTCCAGGAGCAGTTCTTC CATQRGGVQEQFF
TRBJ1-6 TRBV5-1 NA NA TGCGCCAGCAGCTTGGCGGGGTATGGTTCACCCCTCCACTTT CASSLAGYGSPLHF
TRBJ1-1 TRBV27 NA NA TGTGCCAGCGCGGGAGTTACGAACACTGAAGCTTTCTTT CASAGVTNTEAFF
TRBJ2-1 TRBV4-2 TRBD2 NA TGTGCCAGCAGCCAAGGTACGGGGGGGCCGGACAATGAGCAGTTCTTC CASSQGTGGPDNEQFF
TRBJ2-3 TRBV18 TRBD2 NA TGTGCCAGCTCACCAAGAAGCCCAGCGGGGGGGGACACAGATACGCAGTATTTT CASSPRSPAGGDTDTQYF
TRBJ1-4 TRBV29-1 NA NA TGCAGCGTTCAAACCATGACAGGAACTAATGAAAAACTGTTTTTT CSVQTMTGTNEKLFF
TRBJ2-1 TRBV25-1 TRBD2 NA TGTGCCAGCAGTGAAGTTCGGGGACTAGGAGGGAATGAGCAGTTCTTC CASSEVRGLGGNEQFF
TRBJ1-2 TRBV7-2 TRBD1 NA TGTGCCAGCAGCCCAAGAACAGGGGAGGCGGGTGGCTACACCTTC CASSPRTGEAGGYTF
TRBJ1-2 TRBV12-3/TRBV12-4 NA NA TGTGCCAGCACCCTCGCGGGAGCCGGATCCTACACCTTC CASTLAGAGSYTF
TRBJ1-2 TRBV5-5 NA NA TGTGCCAGCAGCTTGGGGCGGGGCGACTATGGCTACACCTTC CASSLGRGDYGYTF
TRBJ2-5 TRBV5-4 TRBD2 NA TGTGCCAGCAGCCCCTCCCGGGGGGGACAAGAGACCCAGTACTTC CASSPSRGGQETQYF
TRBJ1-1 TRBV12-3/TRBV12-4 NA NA TGTGCCAGCAGCCGGTCAACAGACACTGAAGCTTTCTTT CASSRSTDTEAFF
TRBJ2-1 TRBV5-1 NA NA TGCGCCAGCAGCTTGTCCACAGGGAAGGGGACCTACAATGAGCAGTTCTTC CASSLSTGKGTYNEQFF
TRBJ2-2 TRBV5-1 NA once TGCGCCAGCAGCCTGCAGGGGGGCGCCGGGGAGCTGTTTTTT CASSLQGGAGELFF
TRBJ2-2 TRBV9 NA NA TGTGCCAGCAGCGCGGTGGCCGGGGAGCTGTTTTTT CASSAVAGELFF
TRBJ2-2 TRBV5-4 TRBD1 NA TGTGCCAGCAGCCTCACAGGGGGCCGGAACACCGGGGAGCTGTTTTTT CASSLTGGRNTGELFF
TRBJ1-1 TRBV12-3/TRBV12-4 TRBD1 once TGTGCCAGCAGTTCGACAGGGGTTGAAGCTTTCTTT CASSSTGVEAFF
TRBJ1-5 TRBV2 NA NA TGTGCCAGCAGTGAAGGCCCGGTTGGCAATCAGCCCCAGCATTTT CASSEGPVGNQPQHF
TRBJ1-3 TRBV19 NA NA TGTGCCAGTAGTACCTTCCGGGGAACTGGAAACACCATATATTTT CASSTFRGTGNTIYF
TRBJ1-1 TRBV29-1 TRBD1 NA TGCAGCGCCCAACAGGGGGCGAACACTGAAGCTTTCTTT CSAQQGANTEAFF